This T cell receptor (beta chain) came from a study of blood T cell repertoires in COVID-19. Turning to the study itself: Italy, Spain and the United States were the sources of the convalescent and acute COVID-19 samples. The analysed material was cDNA or gDNA that came from T cells, B-cell-depleted T cells, or PBMCs.

The germline CDR1 and CDR2 sequences are MNHEY and SVGAGI. V was clipped by 2 bases and J by 2 bases; unmatched bases: 6. The CDR3 is made up of 15 amino acids. Under the authors' procedure: Amplification from reference gene primers served as the basis for estimated nucleated cell counts. Clones were read by immunoSEQ multiplex PCR, and TCRdb kept only the in-frame ones, dropping some. V and J calls and clone size are as listed in that table; D and trimming were resolved from the DNA. The sample shows 45,000 or so clones, around 87% of them seen only once. The chain uses TRBV6-5 and TRBJ2-7; 7 bases map to TRBD1. This receptor was obtained from a woman over 75 with COVID-19, enrolled during active disease. Sequenced sample: peripheral blood. The CDR3 sequence: CASSYPKGATYEQYF. The CDR3 DNA reads TGTGCCAGCAGTTACCCTAAGGGGGCTACCTACGAGCAGTACTTC.